These T cell receptor beta chains were read from a single sample in a study of cytomegalovirus exposure and HLA in healthy donors. Assay: immunoSEQ multiplex PCR; the TCRdb copy retains only in-frame clones and omits some. This sample's table has around 100,000 clones. Sequencing was carried out using PBMCs. These receptor sequences come from a woman younger than 45 in good health and CMV-seronegative. CDR3s include the opening cysteine and the closing phenylalanine or tryptophan. Each record gives: CDR3 DNA, CDR3 protein, V gene, J gene, clone size, D gene. D genes are given only for firm matches. Size values are once, few and many counts, or a class for expanded clones, and some rows have none.

TGTGCCATCAGTGAGTCGGATGGAGGGGCGTGGGGCACCATATATTTT	CAISESDGGAWGTIYF	TRBV10-3	TRBJ1-3	.	.
TGTGCCAGCAGTGAAGCGCGGGAGACCCAGTACTTC	CASSEARETQYF	TRBV2	TRBJ2-5	.	.
TGTGCCAGCAGCTCGGGGGGTGAGCAGTTCTTC	CASSSGGEQFF	TRBV7-3	TRBJ2-1	.	TRBD2
TGTGCCAGCAGCTTAGCACCGTGGAGCACTGAAGCTTTCTTT	CASSLAPWSTEAFF	TRBV11-2	TRBJ1-1	.	.
TGTGCCAGCAGCGGGGAAACAGATACGCAGTATTTT	CASSGETDTQYF	TRBV19	TRBJ2-3	.	TRBD2
TGTGCCAGCTCACCAAACGGGGGTTCTGGGGCCAACGTCCTGACTTTC	CASSPNGGSGANVLTF	TRBV18	TRBJ2-6	.	.
TGCAGCGTTGTAGGGGGGGCCGGGGCAGATACGCAGTATTTT	CSVVGGAGADTQYF	TRBV29-1	TRBJ2-3	.	.
TGTGCCAGCACTCCGCCGGGACAGGGCTACGAGCAGTACTTC	CASTPPGQGYEQYF	TRBV6-5	TRBJ2-7	.	TRBD1
TGTGCCAGCAGTTTACCCGGGACAGGGGATCTCGACACTGAAGCTTTCTTT	CASSLPGTGDLDTEAFF	TRBV28	TRBJ1-1	.	TRBD1
TGTGCCTGGAGAGGGGACAGGGGTGAAAAACTGTTTTTT	CAWRGDRGEKLFF	TRBV30	TRBJ1-4	.	TRBD1
TGTGCCAGCAGTAACAGGGCAGAAAAAGAGACCCAGTACTTC	CASSNRAEKETQYF	TRBV27	TRBJ2-5	.	.
TGTGCCAGAAGCCTTGGAGGGAGGTCCTACAATGAGCAGTTCTTC	CARSLGGRSYNEQFF	TRBV5-3	TRBJ2-1	.	.
TGCGCCAGCAGCCCCCGACAGGGGAGGGATAATTCACCCCTCCACTTT	CASSPRQGRDNSPLHF	TRBV5-1	TRBJ1-6	.	TRBD1
TGTGCCAGCAGTCGGACAACTAACTATGGCTACACCTTC	CASSRTTNYGYTF	TRBV27	TRBJ1-2	.	.
TGTGCCACCAGCAGAGAGCTCCCGTCTGGGCAGGCTCAGCCCCAGCATTTT	CATSRELPSGQAQPQHF	TRBV15	TRBJ1-5	.	.
TGTGCCAGCAGCCTACCTCTTAAAAAACTGTTTTTT	CASSLPLKKLFF	TRBV28	TRBJ1-4	medium-sized	.
TGTGCCAGCAGGAAACTAGCGGGAGAGTACAATGAGCAGTTCTTC	CASRKLAGEYNEQFF	TRBV2	TRBJ2-1	.	TRBD2